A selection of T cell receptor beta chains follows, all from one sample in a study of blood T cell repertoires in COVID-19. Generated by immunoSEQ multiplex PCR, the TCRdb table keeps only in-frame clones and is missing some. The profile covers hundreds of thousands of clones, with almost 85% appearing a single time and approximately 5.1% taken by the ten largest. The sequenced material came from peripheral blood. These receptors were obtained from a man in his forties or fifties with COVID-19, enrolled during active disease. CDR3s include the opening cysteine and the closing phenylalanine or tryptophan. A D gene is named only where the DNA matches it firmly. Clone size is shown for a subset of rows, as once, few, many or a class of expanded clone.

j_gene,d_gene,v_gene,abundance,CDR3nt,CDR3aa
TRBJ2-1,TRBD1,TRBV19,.,TGTGCCAGTAGTAAGGGGACAGGGTTAACCTATGAGCAGTTCTTC,CASSKGTGLTYEQFF
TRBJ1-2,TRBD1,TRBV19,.,TGTGCCAGTAGTACCTCGACAGGGGTGGGCTCTGGCTACACCTTC,CASSTSTGVGSGYTF
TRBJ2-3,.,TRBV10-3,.,TGTGCCATCAGTGAGTCCCGGGGTTTGCGACTAGGGACAGATACGCAGTATTTT,CAISESRGLRLGTDTQYF
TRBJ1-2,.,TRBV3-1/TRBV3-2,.,TGTGCCAGCAGCCAAGATCGTACGGCGGGGGATGGCTACACCTTC,CASSQDRTAGDGYTF
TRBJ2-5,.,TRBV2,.,TGTGCCAGCAGTCCGCCGGGGTATAGGAGGGCCGAAGAGACCCAGTACTTC,CASSPPGYRRAEETQYF
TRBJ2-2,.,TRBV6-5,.,TGTGCCAGCAGTTGGGCGGGGCCGAGCACCGGGGAGCTGTTTTTT,CASSWAGPSTGELFF
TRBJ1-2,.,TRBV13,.,TGTGCCAGCAGCTCTCCGGGACTAACAGGGAATGGCTACACCTTC,CASSSPGLTGNGYTF
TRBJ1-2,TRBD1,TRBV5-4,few,TGTGCCAGCAGTGTGGACAGGGACTATGGCTACACCTTC,CASSVDRDYGYTF
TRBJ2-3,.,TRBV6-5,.,TGTGCCAGCACCCTGGACTTTAGCACAGATACGCAGTATTTT,CASTLDFSTDTQYF
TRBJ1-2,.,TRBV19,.,TGTGCCAGTAGAAGGCCGGGAGGAGCTAACTATGGCTACACCTTC,CASRRPGGANYGYTF
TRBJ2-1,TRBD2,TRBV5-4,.,TGTGCCAGCAGCTGGGGCGGGGGGATTTACAATGAGCAGTTCTTC,CASSWGGGIYNEQFF
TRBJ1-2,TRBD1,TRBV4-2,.,TGTGCCAGCAGCGGCGTCGATAGTCAGGGGGTCTATTATGGCTACACCTTC,CASSGVDSQGVYYGYTF
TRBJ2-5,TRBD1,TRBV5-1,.,TGCGCCAGCAGCTTGGGTGACAGGGATTTGGAGACCCAGTACTTC,CASSLGDRDLETQYF
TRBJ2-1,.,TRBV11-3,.,TGTGCCAGCAGCTTAAGGGGGGGCTACAATGAGCAGTTCTTC,CASSLRGGYNEQFF
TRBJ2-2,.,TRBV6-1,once,TGTGCCAGCAGACAGGGCCTAACAAGCACCGGGGAGCTGTTTTTT,CASRQGLTSTGELFF
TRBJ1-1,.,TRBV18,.,TGTGCCAGCTCACCACTGGGCGACAGTATGAACACTGAAGCTTTCTTT,CASSPLGDSMNTEAFF
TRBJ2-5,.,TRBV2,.,TGTGCCACGGACAGATTCCAAGAGACCCAGTACTTC,CATDRFQETQYF
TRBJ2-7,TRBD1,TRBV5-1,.,TGCGCCAGCAGCCGGACAGGGGGCGAGCAGTACTTC,CASSRTGGEQYF
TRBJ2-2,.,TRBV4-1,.,TGCGCCAGCAGCCATACAGGGTCCACCGGGGAGCTGTTTTTT,CASSHTGSTGELFF
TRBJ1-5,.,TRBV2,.,TGTGCCAGCAGTGAAGACAGGAATCAGCCCCAGCATTTT,CASSEDRNQPQHF
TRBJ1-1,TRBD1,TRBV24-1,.,TGTGCTACGGACAGGGGGCGGAAGGAGACTGAAGCTTTCTTT,CATDRGRKETEAFF
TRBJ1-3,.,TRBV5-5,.,TGTGCCAGCAGCTTGTGGGGGGTCGGAAACACCATATATTTT,CASSLWGVGNTIYF
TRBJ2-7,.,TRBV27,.,TGTGCCACCCTTAGCCAGGGGCACGAGCAGTACTTC,CATLSQGHEQYF
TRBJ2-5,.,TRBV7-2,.,TGTGCCAGCAGCTCATGGAAGGAGCCGGCCCAGTACTTC,CASSSWKEPAQYF
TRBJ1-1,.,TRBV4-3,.,TGCGCCAGCAGCCCGCAGGGTAACACTGAAGCTTTCTTT,CASSPQGNTEAFF
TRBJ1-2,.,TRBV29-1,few,TGCAGCGTTGAAGAGGTTTCGGGGTCTAACTATGGCTACACCTTC,CSVEEVSGSNYGYTF
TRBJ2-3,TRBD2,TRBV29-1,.,TGCAGCGTTGAAGTCGGGACTAGCGGGGGGACCATGTATACGCAGTATTTT,CSVEVGTSGGTMYTQYF
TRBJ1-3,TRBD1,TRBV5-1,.,TGCGCCAGCAGCTTGGCCGGGACAGGGGGACGAAACACCATATATTTT,CASSLAGTGGRNTIYF
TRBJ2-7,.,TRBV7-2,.,TGTGCCAGCAGCCCACAGAACTACGAGCAGTACTTC,CASSPQNYEQYF
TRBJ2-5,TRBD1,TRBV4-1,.,TGCGCCAGCAGCCAAGATAGGGGACAGGGTCGAGAGACCCAGTACTTC,CASSQDRGQGRETQYF
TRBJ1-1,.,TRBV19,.,TGTGCCAGTAGTATAGTGTCTATGAACACTGAAGCTTTCTTT,CASSIVSMNTEAFF
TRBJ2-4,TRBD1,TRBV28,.,TGTGCCAGCAGTGGGACAGGGCTAGCCAAAAACATTCAGTACTTC,CASSGTGLAKNIQYF
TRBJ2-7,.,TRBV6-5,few,TGTGCCAGCAGTGACTCTTGGCTCCCGAGGAACGAGCAGTACTTC,CASSDSWLPRNEQYF
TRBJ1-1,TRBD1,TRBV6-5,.,TGTGCCAGCAGTAACGGACAGGGAGGCGGCACTGAAGCTTTCTTT,CASSNGQGGGTEAFF
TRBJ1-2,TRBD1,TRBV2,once,TGTGCCAGCCGCAGGACAGGGGGAGATGGCTACACCTTC,CASRRTGGDGYTF
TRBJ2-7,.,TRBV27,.,TGTGCCAGCACCACCAGAGGAAGCTCCTACGAGCAGTACTTC,CASTTRGSSYEQYF
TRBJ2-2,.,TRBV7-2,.,TGTGCCAGCAGCCTTAGACATGTGGCGAACACCGGGGAGCTGTTTTTT,CASSLRHVANTGELFF
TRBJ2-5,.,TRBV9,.,TGTGCCAGCAGCGTCCGGAGAGGAGAGACCCAGTACTTC,CASSVRRGETQYF
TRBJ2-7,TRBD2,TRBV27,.,TGTGCCAGCAGTTTAACCGGGGGGGCATCCTACGAGCAGTACTTC,CASSLTGGASYEQYF
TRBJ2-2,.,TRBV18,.,TGTGCCAGCTCGACTAACACCGGGGAGCTGTTTTTT,CASSTNTGELFF
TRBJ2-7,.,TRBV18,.,TGTGCCAGCTCACCAGAGTACAGGTTAAACGAGCAGTACTTC,CASSPEYRLNEQYF
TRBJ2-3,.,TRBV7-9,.,TGTGCCAGCAGCTTAGGAGGGTGGGCGGGGCAGTATTTT,CASSLGGWAGQYF
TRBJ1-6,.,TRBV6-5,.,TGTGCCAGCAGTTTGGGGGGGAGGCATGATTCACCCCTCCACTTT,CASSLGGRHDSPLHF
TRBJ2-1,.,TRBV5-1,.,TGCGCCAGCAGCTTGGCCTTGGGCGGGGCCTACAATGAGCAGTTCTTC,CASSLALGGAYNEQFF
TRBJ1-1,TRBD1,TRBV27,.,TGTGCCAGCAGTTTCGACAGGGGCGGAACTGAAGCTTTCTTT,CASSFDRGGTEAFF